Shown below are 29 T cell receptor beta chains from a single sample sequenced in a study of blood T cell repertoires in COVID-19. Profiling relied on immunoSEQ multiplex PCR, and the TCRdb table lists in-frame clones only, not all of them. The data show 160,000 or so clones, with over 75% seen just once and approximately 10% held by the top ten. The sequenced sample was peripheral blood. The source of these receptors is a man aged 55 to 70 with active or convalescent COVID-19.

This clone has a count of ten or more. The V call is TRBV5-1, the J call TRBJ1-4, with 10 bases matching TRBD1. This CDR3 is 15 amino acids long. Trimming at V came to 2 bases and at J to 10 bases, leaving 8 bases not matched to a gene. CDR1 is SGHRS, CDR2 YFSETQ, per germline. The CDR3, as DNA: TGCGCCAGCAGCTTAGAACCGGGACAGGGGAGAAAACTGTTTTTT. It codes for CASSLEPGQGRKLFF.

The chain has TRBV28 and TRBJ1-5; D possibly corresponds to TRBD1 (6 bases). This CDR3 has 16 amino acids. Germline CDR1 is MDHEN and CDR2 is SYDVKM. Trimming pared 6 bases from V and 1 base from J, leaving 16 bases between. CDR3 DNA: TGTGCCAGCAGCCCCCCCCCGGGACAAAGCAATCAGCCCCAGCATTTT. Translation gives CASSPPPGQSNQPQHF.

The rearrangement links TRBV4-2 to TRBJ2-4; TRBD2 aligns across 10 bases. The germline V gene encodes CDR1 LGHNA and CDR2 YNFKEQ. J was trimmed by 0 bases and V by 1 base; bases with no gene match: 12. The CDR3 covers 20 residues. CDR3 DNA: TGTGCCAGCAGCCAAGGAATGAGCGGGAGGGCCAGCCGAGCCAAAAACATTCAGTACTTC. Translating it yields CASSQGMSGRASRAKNIQYF.

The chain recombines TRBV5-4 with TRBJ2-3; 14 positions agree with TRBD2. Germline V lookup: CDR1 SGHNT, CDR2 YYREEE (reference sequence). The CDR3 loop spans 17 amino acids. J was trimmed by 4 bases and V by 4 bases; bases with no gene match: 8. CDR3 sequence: CASSVRLAGGGPDTQYF. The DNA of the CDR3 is TGTGCCAGCAGCGTGCGACTAGCGGGAGGGGGGCCAGATACGCAGTATTTT.

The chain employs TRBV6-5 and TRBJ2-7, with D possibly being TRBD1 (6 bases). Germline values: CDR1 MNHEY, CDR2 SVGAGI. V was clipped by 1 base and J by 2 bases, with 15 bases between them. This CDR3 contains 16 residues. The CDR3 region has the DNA TGTGCCAGCAGTTACTACCAGCGGACAGAAGCCTACGAGCAGTACTTC. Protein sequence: CASSYYQRTEAYEQYF.

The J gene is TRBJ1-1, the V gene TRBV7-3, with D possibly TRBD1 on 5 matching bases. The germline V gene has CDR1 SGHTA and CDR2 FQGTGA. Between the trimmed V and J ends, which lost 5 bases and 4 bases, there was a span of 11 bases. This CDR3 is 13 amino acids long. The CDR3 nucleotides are TGTGCCAGCAGCACCTGGGGGGGCACTGAAGCTTTCTTT. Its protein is CASSTWGGTEAFF. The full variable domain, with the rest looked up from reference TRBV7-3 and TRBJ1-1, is GAGVSQTPSNKVTEKGKYVELRCDPISGHTALYWYRQSLGQGPEFLIYFQGTGAADDSGLPNDRFFAVRPEGSVSTLKIQRTERGDSAVYLCASSTWGGTEAFFGQGTRLTVV.

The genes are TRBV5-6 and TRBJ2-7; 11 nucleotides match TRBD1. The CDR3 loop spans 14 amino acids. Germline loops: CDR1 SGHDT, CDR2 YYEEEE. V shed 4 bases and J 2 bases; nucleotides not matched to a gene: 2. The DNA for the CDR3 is TGTGCCAGCAGCCCGGGACAGGGGGCCTACGAGCAGTACTTC. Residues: CASSPGQGAYEQYF.

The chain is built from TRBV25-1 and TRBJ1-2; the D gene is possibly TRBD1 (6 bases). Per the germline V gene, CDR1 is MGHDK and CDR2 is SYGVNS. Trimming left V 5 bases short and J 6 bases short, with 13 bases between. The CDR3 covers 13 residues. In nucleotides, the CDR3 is TGTGCCAGCAGTCCTGGGGGCGTCGATGGCTACACCTTC. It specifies CASSPGGVDGYTF.

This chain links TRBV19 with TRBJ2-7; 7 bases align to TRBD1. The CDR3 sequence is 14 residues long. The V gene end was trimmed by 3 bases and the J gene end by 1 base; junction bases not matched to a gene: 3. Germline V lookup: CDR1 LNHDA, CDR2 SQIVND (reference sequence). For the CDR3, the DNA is TGTGCCAGTAGTATGGACAGGCTGTCCTACGAGCAGTACTTC. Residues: CASSMDRLSYEQYF.

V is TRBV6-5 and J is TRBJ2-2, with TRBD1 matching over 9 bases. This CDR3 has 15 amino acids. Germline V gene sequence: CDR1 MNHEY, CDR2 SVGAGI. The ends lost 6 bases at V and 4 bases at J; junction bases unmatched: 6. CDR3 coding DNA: TGTGCCAGCAGCACAGGGGGCGCGGGCACCGGGGAGCTGTTTTTT. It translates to CASSTGGAGTGELFF.

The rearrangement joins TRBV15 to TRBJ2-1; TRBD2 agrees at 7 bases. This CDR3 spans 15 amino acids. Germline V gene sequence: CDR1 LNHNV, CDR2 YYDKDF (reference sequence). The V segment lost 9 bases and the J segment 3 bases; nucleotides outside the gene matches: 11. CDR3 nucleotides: TGTGCCACGACCACTAGCGTTCACGGCTACAATGAGCAGTTCTTC. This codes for CATTTSVHGYNEQFF.

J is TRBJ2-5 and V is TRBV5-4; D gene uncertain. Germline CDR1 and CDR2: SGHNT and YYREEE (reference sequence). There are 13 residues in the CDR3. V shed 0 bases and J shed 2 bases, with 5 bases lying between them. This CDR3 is CASSLVGQETQYF. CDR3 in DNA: TGTGCCAGCAGCTTGGTCGGGCAAGAGACCCAGTACTTC. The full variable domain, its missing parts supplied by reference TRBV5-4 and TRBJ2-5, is ETGVTQSPTHLIKTRGQQVTLRCSSQSGHNTVSWYQQALGQGPQFIFQYYREEENGRGNFPPRFSGLQFPNYSSELNVNALELDDSALYLCASSLVGQETQYFGPGTRLLVL.

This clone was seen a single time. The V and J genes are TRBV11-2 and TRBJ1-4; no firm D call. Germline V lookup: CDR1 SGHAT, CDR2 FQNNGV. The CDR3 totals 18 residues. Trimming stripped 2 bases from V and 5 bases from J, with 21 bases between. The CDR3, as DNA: TGTGCCAGCAGCTTAATTGGTATTGGGCTCGGTCGGAATGAAAAACTGTTTTTT. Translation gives CASSLIGIGLGRNEKLFF.

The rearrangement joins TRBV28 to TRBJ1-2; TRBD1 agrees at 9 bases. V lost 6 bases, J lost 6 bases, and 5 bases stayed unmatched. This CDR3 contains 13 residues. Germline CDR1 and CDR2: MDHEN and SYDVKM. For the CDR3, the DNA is TGTGCCAGCAGATTTACAGGGGGCGATGGCTACACCTTC. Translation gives CASRFTGGDGYTF.

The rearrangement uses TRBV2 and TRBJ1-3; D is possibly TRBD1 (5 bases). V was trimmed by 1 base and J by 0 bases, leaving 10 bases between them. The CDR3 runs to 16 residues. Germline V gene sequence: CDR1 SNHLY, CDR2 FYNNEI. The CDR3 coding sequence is TGTGCCAGCAGTGAAGGGGGCCCCCTCTCTGGAAACACCATATATTTT. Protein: CASSEGGPLSGNTIYF. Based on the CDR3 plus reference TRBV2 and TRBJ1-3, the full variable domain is EPEVTQTPSHQVTQMGQEVILRCVPISNHLYFYWYRQILGQKVEFLVSFYNNEISEKSEIFDDQFSVERPDGSNFTLKIRSTKLEDSAMYFCASSEGGPLSGNTIYFGEGSWLTVV.

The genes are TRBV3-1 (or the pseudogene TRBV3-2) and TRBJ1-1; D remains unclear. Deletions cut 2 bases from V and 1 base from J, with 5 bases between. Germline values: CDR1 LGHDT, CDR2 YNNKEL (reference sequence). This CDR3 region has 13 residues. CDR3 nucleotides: TGTGCCAGCAGCCAAACTTCGAACACTGAAGCTTTCTTT. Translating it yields CASSQTSNTEAFF.

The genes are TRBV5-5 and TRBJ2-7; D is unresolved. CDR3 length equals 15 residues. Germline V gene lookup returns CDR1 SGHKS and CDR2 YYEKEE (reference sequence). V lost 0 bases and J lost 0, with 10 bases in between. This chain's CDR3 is CASSLAERSSYEQYF. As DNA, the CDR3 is TGTGCCAGCAGCTTGGCGGAGAGATCCTCCTACGAGCAGTACTTC.

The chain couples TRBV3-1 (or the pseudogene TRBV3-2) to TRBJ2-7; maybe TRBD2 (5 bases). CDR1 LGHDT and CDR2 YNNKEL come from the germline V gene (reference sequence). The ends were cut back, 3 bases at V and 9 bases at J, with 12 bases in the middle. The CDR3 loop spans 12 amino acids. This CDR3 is CASSQSEGGQYF. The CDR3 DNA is TGTGCCAGCAGCCAGTCTGAGGGCGGGCAGTACTTC.

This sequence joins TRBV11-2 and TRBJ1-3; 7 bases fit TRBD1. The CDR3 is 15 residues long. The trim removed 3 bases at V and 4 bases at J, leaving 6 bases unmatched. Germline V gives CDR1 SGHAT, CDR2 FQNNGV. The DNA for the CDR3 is TGTGCCAGCAGCTTCTTACGGGACAGAGGAAACACCATATATTTT. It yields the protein CASSFLRDRGNTIYF.

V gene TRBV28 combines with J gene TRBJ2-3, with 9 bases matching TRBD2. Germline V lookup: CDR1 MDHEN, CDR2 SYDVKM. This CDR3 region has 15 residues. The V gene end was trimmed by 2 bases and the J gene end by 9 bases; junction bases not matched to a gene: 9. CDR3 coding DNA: TGTGCCAGCAGTTTAGCGGGAGGGCCCTCGGGAACGCAGTATTTT. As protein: CASSLAGGPSGTQYF.

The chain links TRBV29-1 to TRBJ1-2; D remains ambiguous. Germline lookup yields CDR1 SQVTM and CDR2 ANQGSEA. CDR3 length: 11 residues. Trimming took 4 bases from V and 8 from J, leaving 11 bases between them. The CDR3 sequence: CSVVWAGGYTF. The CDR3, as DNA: TGCAGCGTTGTCTGGGCTGGGGGCTACACCTTC.

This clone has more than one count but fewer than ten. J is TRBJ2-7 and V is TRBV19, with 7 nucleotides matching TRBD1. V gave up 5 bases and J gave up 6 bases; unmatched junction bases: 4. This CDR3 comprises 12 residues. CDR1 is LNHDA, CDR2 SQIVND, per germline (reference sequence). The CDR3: CASSYRGSEQYF. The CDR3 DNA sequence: TGTGCCAGTAGTTACAGGGGAAGCGAGCAGTACTTC.

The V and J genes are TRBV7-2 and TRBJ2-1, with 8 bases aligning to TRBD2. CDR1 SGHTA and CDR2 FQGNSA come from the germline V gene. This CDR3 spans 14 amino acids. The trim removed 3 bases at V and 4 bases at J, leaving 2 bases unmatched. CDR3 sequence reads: CASSFTSGYNEQFF. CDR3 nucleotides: TGTGCCAGCAGCTTTACTAGCGGATACAATGAGCAGTTCTTC.

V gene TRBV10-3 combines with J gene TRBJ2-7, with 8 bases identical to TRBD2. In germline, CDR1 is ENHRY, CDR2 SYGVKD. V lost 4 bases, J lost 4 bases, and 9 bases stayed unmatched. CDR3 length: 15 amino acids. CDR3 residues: CAISGTGLAAYEQYF. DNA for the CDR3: TGTGCCATCAGTGGGACCGGACTAGCAGCGTACGAGCAGTACTTC.

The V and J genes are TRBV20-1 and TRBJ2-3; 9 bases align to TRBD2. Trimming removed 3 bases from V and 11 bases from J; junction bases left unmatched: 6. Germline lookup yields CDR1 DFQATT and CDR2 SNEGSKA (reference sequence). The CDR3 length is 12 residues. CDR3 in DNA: TGCAGTGCTAGTGGTAGCGGGAGTGAGCAGTATTTT. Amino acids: CSASGSGSEQYF.

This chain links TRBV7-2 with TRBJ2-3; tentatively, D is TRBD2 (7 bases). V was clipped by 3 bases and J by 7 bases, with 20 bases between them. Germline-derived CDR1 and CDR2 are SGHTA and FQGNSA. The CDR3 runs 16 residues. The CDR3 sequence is CASSLVRGRGGNTQYF. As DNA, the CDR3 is TGTGCCAGCAGCTTGGTACGCGGGAGAGGGGGGAATACGCAGTATTTT.

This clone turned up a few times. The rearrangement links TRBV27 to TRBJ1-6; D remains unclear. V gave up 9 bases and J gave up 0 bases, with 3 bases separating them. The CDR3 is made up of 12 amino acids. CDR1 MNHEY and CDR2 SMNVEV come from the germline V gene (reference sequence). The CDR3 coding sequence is TGTGCCAGTAACTCCTATAATTCACCCCTCCACTTT. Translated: CASNSYNSPLHF.

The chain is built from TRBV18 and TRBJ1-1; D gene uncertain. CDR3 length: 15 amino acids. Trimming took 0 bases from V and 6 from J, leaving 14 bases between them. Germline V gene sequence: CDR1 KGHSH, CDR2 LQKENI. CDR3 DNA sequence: TGTGCCAGCTCACCACCGCGGGAGGGTGCCGCTGAAGCTTTCTTT. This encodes CASSPPREGAAEAFF. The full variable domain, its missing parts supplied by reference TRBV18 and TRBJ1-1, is NAGVMQNPRHLVRRRGQEARLRCSPMKGHSHVYWYRQLPEEGLKFMVYLQKENIIDESGMPKERFSAEFPKEGPSILRIQQVVRGDSAAYFCASSPPREGAAEAFFGQGTRLTVV.

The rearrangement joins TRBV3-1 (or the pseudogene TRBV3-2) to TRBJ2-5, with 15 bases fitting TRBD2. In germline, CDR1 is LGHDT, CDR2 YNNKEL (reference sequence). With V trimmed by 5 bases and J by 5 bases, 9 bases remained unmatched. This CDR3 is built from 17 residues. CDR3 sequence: CASSFPGLAGGRETQYF. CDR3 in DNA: TGTGCCAGCAGCTTTCCGGGACTAGCGGGAGGAAGGGAGACCCAGTACTTC.